This T cell receptor beta chain originates from a study of T-cell reconstitution after alpha-beta-depleted transplantation in children. Study findings and constraints: Several hundred expanded graft clones reportedly were the source of alpha-beta T cells about two months after transplant. Some patients' high day-60 TCRbeta diversity was attributed to recipient cells surviving conditioning. The main origin of T-cell counts and diversity one year after transplant was newly produced T cells.

The TCRbeta library incorporated unique molecular identifiers. TCRdb reanalysed the PCR reads using MiXCR and keeps one entry per CDR3 protein. The profile shows about 980,000 distinct CDR3 sequences, about 29% of them singletons. Notes on this clonotype: Its antigen is not identified.

The CDR3 contains 15 residues. Trimming left V 5 bases short and J 6 bases short, with 17 bases between. The germline gives CDR1 LGHDT, CDR2 YNNKEL (reference sequence). This chain joins TRBV3-1 and TRBJ2-1; maybe TRBD2 (6 bases). The receptor's source is a boy in the first two years of life who had a stem cell transplant for SCID, so the T cells may come from the graft donor. The input for sequencing was PBMCs, mostly from graft donor cells, taken 360 days after TCRalphabeta/CD19-depleted stem cell transplant. The CDR3 region has the DNA TGTGCCAGCAGCACGGGACTGTTGCTCGGCAATGAGCAGTTCTTC. Translation: CASSTGLLLGNEQFF.